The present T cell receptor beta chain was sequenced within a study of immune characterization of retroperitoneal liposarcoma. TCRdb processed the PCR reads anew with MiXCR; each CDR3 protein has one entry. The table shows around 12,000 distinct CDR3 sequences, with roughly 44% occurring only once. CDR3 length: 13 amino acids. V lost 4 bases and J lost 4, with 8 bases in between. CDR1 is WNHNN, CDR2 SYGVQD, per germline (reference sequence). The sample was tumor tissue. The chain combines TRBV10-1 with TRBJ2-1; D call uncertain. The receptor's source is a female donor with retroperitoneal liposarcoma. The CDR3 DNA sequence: TGCGCCAGCAGTGCCCATAGATACAATGAGCAGTTCTTC. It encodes CASSAHRYNEQFF.